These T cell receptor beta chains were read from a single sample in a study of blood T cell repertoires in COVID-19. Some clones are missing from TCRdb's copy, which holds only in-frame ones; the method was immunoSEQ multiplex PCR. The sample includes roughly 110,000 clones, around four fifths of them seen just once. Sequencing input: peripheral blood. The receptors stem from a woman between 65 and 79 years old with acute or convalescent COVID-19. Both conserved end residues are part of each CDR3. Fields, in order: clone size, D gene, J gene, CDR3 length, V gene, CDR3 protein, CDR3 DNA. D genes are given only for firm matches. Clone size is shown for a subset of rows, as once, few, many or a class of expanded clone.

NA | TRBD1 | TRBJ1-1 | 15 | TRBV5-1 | CASSLVGQGNTEAFF | TGCGCCAGCAGCTTGGTGGGACAGGGGAACACTGAAGCTTTCTTT
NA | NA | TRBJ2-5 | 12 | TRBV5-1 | CASSSSLETQYF | TGCGCCAGCAGCTCCTCTCTAGAGACCCAGTACTTC
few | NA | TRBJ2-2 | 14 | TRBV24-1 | CATAGTGNTGELFF | TGTGCCACCGCGGGGACTGGAAACACCGGGGAGCTGTTTTTT
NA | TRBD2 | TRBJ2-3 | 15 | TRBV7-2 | CASSFLAGLGDTQYF | TGTGCCAGCAGCTTCTTAGCGGGCCTGGGAGATACGCAGTATTTT
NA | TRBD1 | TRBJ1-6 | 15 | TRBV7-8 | CASSFGDRFNSPLHF | TGTGCCAGCAGCTTTGGGGACAGGTTTAATTCACCCCTCCACTTT
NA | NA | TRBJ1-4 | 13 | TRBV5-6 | CASSVQSNEKLFF | TGTGCCAGCAGCGTACAGTCTAATGAAAAACTGTTTTTT
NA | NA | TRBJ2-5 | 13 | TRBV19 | CASSPTVAETQYF | TGTGCCAGTAGCCCGACAGTGGCGGAGACCCAGTACTTC
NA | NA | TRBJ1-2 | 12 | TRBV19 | CASSITNYGYTF | TGTGCCAGTAGTATTACTAACTATGGCTACACCTTC
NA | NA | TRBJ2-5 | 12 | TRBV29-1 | CSVGTGKRPQYF | TGCAGCGTTGGTACCGGGAAGAGACCCCAGTACTTC
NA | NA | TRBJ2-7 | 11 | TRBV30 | CAWRGRGEQYF | TGTGCCTGGAGGGGGCGTGGCGAGCAGTACTTC
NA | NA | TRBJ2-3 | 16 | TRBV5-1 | CASSLDGLASTDTQYF | TGCGCCAGCAGCTTGGATGGGTTAGCTAGCACAGATACGCAGTATTTT
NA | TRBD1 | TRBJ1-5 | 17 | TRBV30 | CAWSPIGSRQGDQPQHF | TGTGCCTGGAGTCCAATTGGATCTCGGCAGGGGGATCAGCCCCAGCATTTT
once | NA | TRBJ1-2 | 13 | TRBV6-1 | CASSEAGRVGYTF | TGTGCCAGCAGTGAAGCAGGGCGGGTTGGCTACACCTTC
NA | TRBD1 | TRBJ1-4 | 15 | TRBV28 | CASSLEDRGFEKLFF | TGTGCCAGCAGTCTCGAGGACAGGGGGTTTGAAAAACTGTTTTTT
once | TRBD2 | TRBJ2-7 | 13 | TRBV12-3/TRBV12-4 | CASSLEREYEQYF | TGTGCCAGCAGTTTGGAGCGGGAGTACGAGCAGTACTTC
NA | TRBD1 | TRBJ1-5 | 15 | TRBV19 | CASTRTGGGNQPQHF | TGTGCCAGTACCCGGACAGGGGGGGGGAATCAGCCCCAGCATTTT
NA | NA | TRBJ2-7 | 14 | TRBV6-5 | CASSVERTAYEQYF | TGTGCCAGCAGCGTCGAGAGAACGGCCTACGAGCAGTACTTC
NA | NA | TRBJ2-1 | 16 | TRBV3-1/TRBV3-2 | CASSQDRSPAYNEQFF | TGTGCCAGCAGCCAAGATCGTAGCCCCGCCTACAATGAGCAGTTCTTC
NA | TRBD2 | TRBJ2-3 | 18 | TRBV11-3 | CASSSGTSGGLGTDTQYF | TGTGCCAGCAGCTCAGGGACTAGCGGGGGCCTTGGCACAGATACGCAGTATTTT
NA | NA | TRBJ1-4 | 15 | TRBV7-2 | CASSLSRGTNEKLFF | TGTGCCAGCAGCTTATCCAGAGGGACTAATGAAAAACTGTTTTTT
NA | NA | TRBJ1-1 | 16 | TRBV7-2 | CASSLDLRAGNTEAFF | TGTGCCAGCAGCTTAGACCTGAGGGCCGGGAACACTGAAGCTTTCTTT
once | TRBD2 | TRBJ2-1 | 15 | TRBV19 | CASRRRTSGIYEQFF | TGTGCCAGTAGAAGACGGACTAGCGGGATTTATGAGCAGTTCTTC
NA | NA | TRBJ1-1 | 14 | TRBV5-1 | CASSLGGADTEAFF | TGCGCCAGCAGCTTAGGGGGGGCTGACACTGAAGCTTTCTTT
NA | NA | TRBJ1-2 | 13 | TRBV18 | CASSQTENYGYTF | TGTGCCAGCTCACAGACAGAGAACTATGGCTACACCTTC
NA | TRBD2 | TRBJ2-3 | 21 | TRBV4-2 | CASSQVGLTSGSGTSTDTQYF | TGTGCCAGCAGCCAAGTCGGGTTGACTAGCGGGAGTGGGACAAGCACAGATACGCAGTATTTT
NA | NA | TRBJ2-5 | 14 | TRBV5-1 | CASSLRQGQETQYF | TGCGCCAGCAGCTTGCGGCAGGGCCAAGAGACCCAGTACTTC
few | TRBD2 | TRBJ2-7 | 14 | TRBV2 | CASTPGGGPYEQYF | TGTGCCAGCACCCCGGGGGGAGGTCCCTACGAGCAGTACTTC
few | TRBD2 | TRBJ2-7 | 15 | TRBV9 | CASSVSLAGAYEQYF | TGTGCCAGCAGCGTAAGCCTAGCGGGTGCCTACGAGCAGTACTTC
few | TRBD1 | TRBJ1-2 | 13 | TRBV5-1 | CASSIDRDYGYTF | TGCGCCAGCAGCATTGACAGGGACTATGGCTACACCTTC
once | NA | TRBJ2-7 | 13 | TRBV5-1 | CASSHGRTYEQYF | TGCGCCAGCAGCCATGGGAGGACCTACGAGCAGTACTTC
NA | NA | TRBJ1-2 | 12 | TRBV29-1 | CSVEPPGYGYTF | TGCAGCGTGGAACCTCCAGGCTATGGCTACACCTTC
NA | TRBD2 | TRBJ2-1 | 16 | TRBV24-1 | CATSDGLAGGLNEQFF | TGTGCCACCAGTGATGGACTAGCGGGAGGCCTCAATGAGCAGTTCTTC
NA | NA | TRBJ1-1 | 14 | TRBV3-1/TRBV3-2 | CASSPYPGKTEAFF | TGTGCCAGCAGTCCTTATCCGGGAAAAACTGAAGCTTTCTTT
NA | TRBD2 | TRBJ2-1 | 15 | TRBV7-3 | CASSLGLAGVHEQFF | TGTGCCAGCAGCCTCGGACTAGCGGGGGTCCATGAGCAGTTCTTC
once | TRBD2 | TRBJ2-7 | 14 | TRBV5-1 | CASSGLADPYEQYF | TGCGCCAGCTCTGGACTAGCGGACCCCTACGAGCAGTACTTC